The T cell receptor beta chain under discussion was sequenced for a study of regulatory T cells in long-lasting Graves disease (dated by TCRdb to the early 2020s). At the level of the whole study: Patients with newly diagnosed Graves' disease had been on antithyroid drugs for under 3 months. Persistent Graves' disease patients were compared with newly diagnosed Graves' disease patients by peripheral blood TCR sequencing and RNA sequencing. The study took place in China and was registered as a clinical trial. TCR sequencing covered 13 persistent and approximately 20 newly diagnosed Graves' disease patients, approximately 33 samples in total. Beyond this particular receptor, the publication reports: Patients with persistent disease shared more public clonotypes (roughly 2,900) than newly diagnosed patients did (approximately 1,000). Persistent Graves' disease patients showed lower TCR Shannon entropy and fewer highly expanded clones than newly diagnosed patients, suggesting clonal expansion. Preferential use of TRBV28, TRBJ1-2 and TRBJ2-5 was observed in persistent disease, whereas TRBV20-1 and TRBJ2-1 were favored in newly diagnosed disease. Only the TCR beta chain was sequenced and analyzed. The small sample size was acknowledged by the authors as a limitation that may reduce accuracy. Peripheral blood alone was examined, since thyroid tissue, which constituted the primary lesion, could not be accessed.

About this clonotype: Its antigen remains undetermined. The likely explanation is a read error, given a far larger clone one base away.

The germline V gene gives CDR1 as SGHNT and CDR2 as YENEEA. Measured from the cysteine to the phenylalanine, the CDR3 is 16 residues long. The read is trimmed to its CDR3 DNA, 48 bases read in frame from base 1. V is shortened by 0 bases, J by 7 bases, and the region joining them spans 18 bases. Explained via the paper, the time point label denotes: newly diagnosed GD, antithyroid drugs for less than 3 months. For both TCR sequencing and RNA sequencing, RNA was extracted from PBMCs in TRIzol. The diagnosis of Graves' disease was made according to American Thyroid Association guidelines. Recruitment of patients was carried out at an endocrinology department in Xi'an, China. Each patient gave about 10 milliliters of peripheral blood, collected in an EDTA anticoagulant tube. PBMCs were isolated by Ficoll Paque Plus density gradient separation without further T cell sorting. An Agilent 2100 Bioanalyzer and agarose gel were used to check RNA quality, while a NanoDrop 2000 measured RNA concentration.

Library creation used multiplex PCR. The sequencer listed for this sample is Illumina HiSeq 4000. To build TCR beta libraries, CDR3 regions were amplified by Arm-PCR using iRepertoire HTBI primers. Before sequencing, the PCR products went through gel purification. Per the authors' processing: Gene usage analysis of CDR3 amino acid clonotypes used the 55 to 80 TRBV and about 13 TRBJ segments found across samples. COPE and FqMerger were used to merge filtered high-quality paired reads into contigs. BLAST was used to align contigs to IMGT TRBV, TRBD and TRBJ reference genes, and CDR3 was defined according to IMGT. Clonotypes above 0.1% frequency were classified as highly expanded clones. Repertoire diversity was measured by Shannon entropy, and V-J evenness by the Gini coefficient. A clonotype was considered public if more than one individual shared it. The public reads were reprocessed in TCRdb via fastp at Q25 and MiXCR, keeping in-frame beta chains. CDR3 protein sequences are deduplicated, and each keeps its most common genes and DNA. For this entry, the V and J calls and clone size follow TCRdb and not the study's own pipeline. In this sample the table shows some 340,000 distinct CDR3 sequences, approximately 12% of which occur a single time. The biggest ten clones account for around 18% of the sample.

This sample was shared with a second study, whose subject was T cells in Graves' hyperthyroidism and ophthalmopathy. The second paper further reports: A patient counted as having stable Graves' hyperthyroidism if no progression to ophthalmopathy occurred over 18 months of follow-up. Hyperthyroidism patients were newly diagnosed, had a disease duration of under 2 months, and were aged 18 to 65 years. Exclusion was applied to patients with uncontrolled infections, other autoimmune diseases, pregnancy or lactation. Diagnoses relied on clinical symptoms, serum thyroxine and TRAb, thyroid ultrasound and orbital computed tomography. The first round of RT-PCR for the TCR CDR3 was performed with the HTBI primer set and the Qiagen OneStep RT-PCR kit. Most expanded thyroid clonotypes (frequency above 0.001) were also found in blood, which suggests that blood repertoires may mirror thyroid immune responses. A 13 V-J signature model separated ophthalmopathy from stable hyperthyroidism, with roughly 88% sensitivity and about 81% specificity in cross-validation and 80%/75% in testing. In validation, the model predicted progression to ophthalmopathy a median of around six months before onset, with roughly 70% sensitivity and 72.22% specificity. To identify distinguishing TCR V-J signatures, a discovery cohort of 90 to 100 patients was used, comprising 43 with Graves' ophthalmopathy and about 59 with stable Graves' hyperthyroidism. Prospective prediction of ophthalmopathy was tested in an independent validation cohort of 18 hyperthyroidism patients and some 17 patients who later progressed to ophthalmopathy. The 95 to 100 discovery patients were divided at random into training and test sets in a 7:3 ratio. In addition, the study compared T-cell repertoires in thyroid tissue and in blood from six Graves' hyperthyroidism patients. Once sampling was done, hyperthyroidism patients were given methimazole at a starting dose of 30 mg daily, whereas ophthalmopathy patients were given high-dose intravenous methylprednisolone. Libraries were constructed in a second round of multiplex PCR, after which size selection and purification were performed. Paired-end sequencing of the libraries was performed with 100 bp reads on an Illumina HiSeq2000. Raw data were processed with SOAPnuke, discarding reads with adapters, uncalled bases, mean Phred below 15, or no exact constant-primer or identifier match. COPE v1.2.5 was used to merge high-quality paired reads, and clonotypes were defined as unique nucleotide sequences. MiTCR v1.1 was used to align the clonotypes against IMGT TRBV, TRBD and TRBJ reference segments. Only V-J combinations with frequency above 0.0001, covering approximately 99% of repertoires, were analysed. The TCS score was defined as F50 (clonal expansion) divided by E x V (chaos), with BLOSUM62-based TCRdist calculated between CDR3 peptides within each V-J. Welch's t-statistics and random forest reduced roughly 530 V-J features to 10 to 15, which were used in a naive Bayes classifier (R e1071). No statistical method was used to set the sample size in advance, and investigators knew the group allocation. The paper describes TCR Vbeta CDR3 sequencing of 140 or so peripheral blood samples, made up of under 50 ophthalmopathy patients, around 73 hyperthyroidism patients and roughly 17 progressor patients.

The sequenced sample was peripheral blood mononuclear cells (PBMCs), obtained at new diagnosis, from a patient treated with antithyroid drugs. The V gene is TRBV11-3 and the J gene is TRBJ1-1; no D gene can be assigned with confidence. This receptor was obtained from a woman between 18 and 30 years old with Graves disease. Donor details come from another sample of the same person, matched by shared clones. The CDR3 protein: CASSLDPVRPGGEAFF. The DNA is TGTGCCAGCAGCTTAGATCCAGTCAGGCCGGGCGGTGAAGCTTTCTTT.